Below, 23 T cell receptor beta chains from the same sample are listed, as sequenced in a study of shared clonotypes between healthy human individuals. Sequenced by immunoSEQ multiplex PCR; TCRdb stores in-frame clones only, minus some. The data contain 550,000 to 850,000 clones, over 60% of them singletons. Sequenced: memory CD4+ T cells sorted from blood. Regarding subset: CD45RA-negative fraction. These receptors all stem from a woman in her 30s in good health.

This clone was counted between two and nine times. V usage is TRBV28 and J usage is TRBJ1-5; D uncertain. The CDR3 spans 12 residues. Germline V gene data show CDR1 as MDHEN and CDR2 as SYDVKM. V was shortened by 3 bases and J by 2 bases, with 2 bases between the two germline ends. The CDR3 loop reads CASSFRNQPQHF. CDR3 in DNA: TGTGCCAGCAGTTTCCGCAATCAGCCCCAGCATTTT.

The rearrangement uses TRBV5-1 and TRBJ2-5; 15 positions agree with TRBD2. CDR1 is SGHRS, CDR2 YFSETQ, per germline. The CDR3 totals 18 residues. J was trimmed by 2 bases and V by 4 bases; bases with no gene match: 9. Here the CDR3 DNA reads TGCGCCAGCAGCCAGGGACTAGCGGGAGGCCGGGGGCAAGAGACCCAGTACTTC. Its protein product is CASSQGLAGGRGQETQYF.

This chain joins TRBV30 and TRBJ1-1, with a possible D match to TRBD1 (5 bases). This CDR3 comprises 12 residues. The V end was cut by 7 bases, the J end by 5 bases, with 14 bases between. CDR1 is GTSNPN, CDR2 SVGIG, per germline (reference sequence). CDR3 nucleotides: TGTGCCTCAAAGACCTGGGGGACTGAAGCTTTCTTT. Translated: CASKTWGTEAFF.

This clone is a singleton in its sample. V is TRBV7-2 and J is TRBJ2-5; 8 bases are shared with TRBD2. After removal of 5 bases from V and 4 bases from J, the junction contained 3 bases not matched to a gene. This CDR3 has 13 amino acids. CDR1 and CDR2 from the germline V gene are SGHTA and FQGNSA. CDR3: CASSGGGRETQYF. The CDR3 coding sequence is TGTGCCAGCAGCGGCGGGGGGCGAGAGACCCAGTACTTC.

This clone was counted between two and nine times. The chain has TRBV5-1 and TRBJ1-3; D is ambiguous. With 4 bases removed from V and 0 bases from J, the gap between germline ends came to 8 bases. This CDR3 is 14 amino acids long. CDR1 and CDR2 (germline): SGHRS, YFSETQ. CDR3 sequence reads: CASSMGTSGNTIYF. The CDR3 region has the DNA TGCGCCAGCAGCATGGGAACCTCTGGAAACACCATATATTTT.

This rearrangement joins TRBV29-1 to TRBJ2-7; 8 bases map to TRBD1. CDR3 size: 15 residues. V lost 2 bases to trimming and J lost 3 bases; unmatched junction nucleotides: 9. Germline CDR1 SQVTM, CDR2 ANQGSEA. DNA for the CDR3: TGCAGCGTTGAAATTGGACAGGGCGGACGCTACGAGCAGTACTTC. This gives the protein CSVEIGQGGRYEQYF.

The gene calls are TRBV29-1 and TRBJ2-1; D unclear. Deletions cut 4 bases from V and 0 bases from J, with 13 bases between. Germline V gives CDR1 SQVTM, CDR2 ANQGSEA. The CDR3 runs 15 residues. This CDR3 reads CSVGYGESSYNEQFF. The CDR3 region has the DNA TGCAGCGTTGGGTATGGAGAGAGCTCCTACAATGAGCAGTTCTTC.

J is TRBJ2-7 and V is TRBV6-7; D is unclear. TRBV6-7 is labeled an ORF, and its function is uncertain. The CDR3 has 12 amino acids. The ends were cut back, 11 bases at V and 2 bases at J, with 13 bases in the middle. CDR3 DNA sequence: TGTGCCGGACGGACGGAAACCTACGAGCAGTACTTC. Amino acid sequence: CAGRTETYEQYF.

This clone was counted ten times or more. The chain uses TRBV29-1 and TRBJ2-3, with a possible D match to TRBD1 (6 bases). Trimming stripped 2 bases from V and 4 bases from J, with 7 bases between. Germline V gene lookup returns CDR1 SQVTM and CDR2 ANQGSEA. This CDR3 contains 12 residues. The CDR3 sequence: CSVEWGPDTQYF. In DNA form, the CDR3 reads TGCAGCGTTGAATGGGGGCCAGATACGCAGTATTTT.

A single count supports this clone. The chain couples TRBV30 to TRBJ1-5; 8 nucleotides match TRBD1. V gave up 1 base and J gave up 0 bases; unmatched junction bases: 8. Germline assignment: CDR1 GTSNPN and CDR2 SVGIG (reference sequence). The CDR3 runs to 17 residues. DNA of the CDR3: TGTGCCTGGAGTGCACAGGGGGACCTTTATAGCAATCAGCCCCAGCATTTT. As protein: CAWSAQGDLYSNQPQHF. Full variable domain (rest looked up from reference TRBV30 and TRBJ1-5): SQTIHQWPATLVQPVGSPLSLECTVEGTSNPNLYWYRQAAGRGLQLLFYSVGIGQISSEVPQNLSASRPQDRQFILSSKKLLLSDSGFYLCAWSAQGDLYSNQPQHFGDGTRLSIL.

This clone was seen a few times. This chain uses TRBV5-1 with TRBJ2-7, with D perhaps matching TRBD2 (5 bases). From germline, CDR1 is SGHRS and CDR2 YFSETQ. The V end was cut by 1 base, the J end by 0 bases, with 11 bases between. The CDR3 contains 15 residues. The CDR3: CASSLWSGDSYEQYF. The CDR3 DNA sequence: TGCGCCAGCAGCTTGTGGTCCGGGGACTCCTACGAGCAGTACTTC.

The chain links TRBV6-1 to TRBJ1-2; D is perhaps TRBD1 (5 bases). The germline V gene has CDR1 MNHNS and CDR2 SASEGT. With 2 bases removed from V and 6 bases from J, the gap between germline ends came to 10 bases. This CDR3 has 13 amino acids. Written as DNA, the CDR3 is TGTGCCAGCAGTGAATCGAGGGGAAATGGCTACACCTTC. This translates into CASSESRGNGYTF.

This clone was recorded a few times. The CDR3 protein is CASSPRLASYEQYF. In DNA form, the CDR3 reads TGCGCCAGCAGCCCCCGACTGGCCTCCTACGAGCAGTACTTC. The chain carries TRBV4-1 and TRBJ2-7; D is uncertain. CDR3 size: 14 residues. Trimming took off 4 bases at V and 0 bases at J, with 10 bases between the two ends. Germline V CDR1 and CDR2: MGHRA, YSYEKL.

The rearrangement joins TRBV5-1 to TRBJ1-1; no clear D gene. Trimming took 0 bases from V and 4 from J, leaving 13 bases between them. Germline V gene data show CDR1 as SGHRS and CDR2 as YFSETQ. The length of the CDR3 is 15 residues. The DNA of the CDR3 is TGCGCCAGCAGCTTGGGTGGATCCGCGAGCACTGAAGCTTTCTTT. This translates into CASSLGGSASTEAFF.

The chain employs TRBV5-4 and TRBJ2-2; D unclear. This CDR3 has 15 amino acids. Trimming removed 4 bases from V and 7 bases from J, with 17 bases in between. The germline V gene has CDR1 SGHNT and CDR2 YYREEE (reference sequence). The CDR3 reads CASSDATAIRGELFF. In nucleotides, the CDR3 is TGTGCCAGCAGCGACGCCACGGCCATACGCGGGGAGCTGTTTTTT.

The J gene is TRBJ2-7, the V gene TRBV6-1; D is unclear. The CDR3 is made up of 11 amino acids. CDR1 and CDR2 (germline): MNHNS, SASEGT. V was clipped by 8 bases and J by 3 bases, with 8 bases between them. Here the CDR3 DNA reads TGTGCCAGCCGGGCCTTCTACGAGCAGTACTTC. Translating gives CASRAFYEQYF.

The rearrangement links TRBV6-4 to TRBJ1-2; TRBD1 might be the D (6 bases). The CDR3 is 13 amino acids. V gave up 5 bases and J gave up 5 bases, with 12 bases separating them. The germline V gene has CDR1 MRHNA and CDR2 SNTAGT. DNA for the CDR3: TGTGCCAGCAGTAACGACAGGTTATATGGCTACACCTTC. Translating gives CASSNDRLYGYTF.

The chain employs TRBV9 and TRBJ1-2, with 7 nucleotides matching TRBD1. CDR3 length: 16 residues. The germline V gene has CDR1 SGDLS and CDR2 YYNGEE. Losses at the gene ends were 6 bases for V and 2 bases for J; bases not matched to a gene: 13. For the CDR3, the DNA is TGTGCCAGCACACGGGAAGAGACAGGGATGAACTATGGCTACACCTTC. It codes for CASTREETGMNYGYTF.

Here the CDR3 reads CASSLTSEGTQYF. CDR3 nucleotides: TGTGCCAGCAGTTTAACTAGCGAGGGGACCCAGTACTTC. V and J are TRBV28 and TRBJ2-5, with 7 bases lining up with TRBD2. Unmatched junction bases numbered 4, after V lost 2 bases and J lost 7 bases. The CDR3 has 13 residues. The germline V gene encodes CDR1 MDHEN and CDR2 SYDVKM. Full variable domain (remainder filled in from reference TRBV28 and TRBJ2-5): DVKVTQSSRYLVKRTGEKVFLECVQDMDHENMFWYRQDPGLGLRLIYFSYDVKMKEKGDIPEGYSVSREKKERFSLILESASTNQTSMYLCASSLTSEGTQYFGPGTRLLVL.

This clone was seen a few times. This chain links TRBV27 with TRBJ2-2; D ambiguous. Trimming cost V 4 bases and J 3 bases, with 3 bases left between them. The CDR3 spans 12 residues. Per the germline V gene, CDR1 is MNHEY and CDR2 is SMNVEV (reference sequence). The CDR3 DNA is TGTGCCAGCAGTTCCTACACCGGGGAGCTGTTTTTT. This sequence encodes CASSSYTGELFF.

The chain couples TRBV19 to TRBJ2-3, with D possibly matching TRBD1 (5 bases). Trimming removed 6 bases from V and 2 bases from J, with 15 bases in between. The CDR3 extends over 15 amino acids. Germline loops: CDR1 LNHDA, CDR2 SQIVND (reference sequence). The CDR3, as DNA: TGTGCCAGTAGGGACATTGCTTTATACACAGATACGCAGTATTTT. This gives the protein CASRDIALYTDTQYF.

V gene TRBV5-1 combines with J gene TRBJ1-4; 7 nucleotides agree with TRBD1. With V trimmed by 3 bases and J by 5 bases, 7 bases remained unmatched. Germline loops: CDR1 SGHRS, CDR2 YFSETQ. The CDR3 totals 15 residues. The CDR3 DNA is TGCGCCAGCAGCTCTACAGGGGCCAGCAATGAAAAACTGTTTTTT. Amino acid sequence: CASSSTGASNEKLFF.

The chain links TRBV5-8 to TRBJ1-4; the match to TRBD1 covers 7 bases. Germline CDR1 is SGHTS and CDR2 is YDEGEE. The CDR3 is 15 amino acids. J gave up 5 bases and V 3 bases, and 7 bases lay outside the gene matches. The CDR3 DNA reads TGTGCCAGCAGCTCCTCACAGGGGACAAATGAAAAACTGTTTTTT. This codes for CASSSSQGTNEKLFF.